This T cell receptor beta chain was recovered during a study of T cells after yellow fever vaccination. General study findings and limits: In post-booster samples, most primary-vaccination clones reappeared (96% CD4, about 91% CD8). Though weaker, the secondary response peaked faster, on day 5 versus 15.

Germline loops: CDR1 KGHSH, CDR2 LQKENI. The CDR3 is 13 amino acids. V lost 3 bases to trimming and J lost 5 bases, with 11 bases between them. By 5'RACE template switching, TCR cDNA was produced, with a universal primer site and UMIs added in the process. TCRdb re-called the 5' RACE reads with MiXCR, one entry per CDR3 protein. The sample consists of about 160,000 distinct CDR3 sequences, around 7.2% of them appearing once. A note on this clonotype: Antigen unknown.

Sequencing was performed on CD4+ T cells sorted from PBMCs, taken about 5 days after the first yellow fever vaccination. The V call is TRBV18, the J call TRBJ2-7; possibly TRBD1 or TRBD2 for D (5 bases each). This sequence was found in a man aged 18 to 29 who received the YFV17D yellow fever vaccine. CDR3 nucleotide sequence: TGTGCCAGCTCACCCACTGGGACCCACGAGCAGTACGTC. This translates into CASSPTGTHEQYV.